This is a list of T cell receptor beta chains from one sample in a study of T cells in Graves' hyperthyroidism and ophthalmopathy. TCRdb reprocessed the multiplex PCR reads with MiXCR, giving one entry per CDR3 protein. The sample carries more than 550,000 distinct CDR3 sequences, approximately 15% recorded once. Sequenced input: blood. Source of these receptors: a middle-aged man with Graves' hyperthyroidism. CDR3s include the opening cysteine and the closing phenylalanine or tryptophan. D genes are given only for firm matches. Size is stated for part of the rows, as once, few or many counts, or as a class when the clone is expanded.

>TRBV7-9|TRBJ2-2|TRBD2|few
TGTGCCAGCAGCTTACAGCGGGAGGCTCGCAGGGAGCTGTTTTTT
CASSLQREARRELFF
>TRBV5-1|TRBJ1-5|NA|few
TGCGCCAGCAGCTTGGGACAGCCTAGCAATCAGCCCCAGCATTTT
CASSLGQPSNQPQHF
>TRBV12-3/TRBV12-4|TRBJ1-6|NA|many
TGTGCCAGCAGGGGATTGGAGGGCTCCTATAATTCACCCCTCCACTTT
CASRGLEGSYNSPLHF
>TRBV3-1|TRBJ2-7|NA|NA
TGTGCCAGCAGCCTCCGATGGAGGACCTACGAGCAGTACTTC
CASSLRWRTYEQYF
>TRBV12-3/TRBV12-4|TRBJ2-7|NA|NA
TGTGCCAGCAGTTTGGCCAGAAACTACGAGCAGTACTTC
CASSLARNYEQYF
>TRBV4-1|TRBJ1-4|NA|NA
TGCGCCAGCAGCCGCCTACCGACGGCAACTAATGAAAAACTGTTTTTT
CASSRLPTATNEKLFF
>TRBV6-5|TRBJ2-7|TRBD1|NA
TGTGCCAGCAGTTACTCTACAGGGGGAGGACCCTACGAGCAGTACTTC
CASSYSTGGGPYEQYF
>TRBV27|TRBJ2-5|NA|many
TGTGCCAGCGGCCCCCGGCGAGAGACCCAGTACTTC
CASGPRRETQYF
>TRBV6-1|TRBJ2-6|NA|many
TGTGCCAGCAGCGTTACGGGGACGGTGGGTCATGGGGCCAACGTCCTGACTTTC
CASSVTGTVGHGANVLTF
>TRBV28|TRBJ1-4|NA|few
TGTGCCAGCAGTTTCCGAGGATCTGGAAAACTGTTTTTT
CASSFRGSGKLFF
>TRBV7-9|TRBJ2-2|NA|NA
TGTGCCAGCAGCTTTCGTTTAGGGACCACCGGGGAGCTGTTTTTT
CASSFRLGTTGELFF
>TRBV30|TRBJ2-7|NA|many
TGTGCCTGGAAAAGGGACGGAGGATTGGGAGAGCAGTACTTC
CAWKRDGGLGEQYF
>TRBV29-1|TRBJ2-1|TRBD2|few
TGCAGCGTTTCCCACGGGGCGGGAGGCTCAAATGAGCAGTTCTTC
CSVSHGAGGSNEQFF
>TRBV27|TRBJ1-1|NA|once
TGTGCCAACACCATGGTGGGGGGAGACACTGAAGCTTTCTTT
CANTMVGGDTEAFF
>TRBV3-1|TRBJ2-2|NA|NA
TGTGCCAGCAGGCAACAGGAAAGTGCCGGGGAGCTGTTTTTT
CASRQQESAGELFF
>TRBV9|TRBJ1-4|NA|NA
TGTGCCAGCAGCGTAGAGGAGTTTGGGGTGGCGGAAAAACTGTTTTTT
CASSVEEFGVAEKLFF
>TRBV20-1|TRBJ1-2|NA|many
TGCAGTGCTAGAGATCCCACAGGGCCCCTGGGCTACACCTTC
CSARDPTGPLGYTF
>TRBV12-3/TRBV12-4|TRBJ2-1|TRBD2|NA
TGTGCCAGCAGTTGGAGCGCTAGCGGGAGGGCTTACAATGAGCAGTTCTTC
CASSWSASGRAYNEQFF
>TRBV2|TRBJ1-5|NA|many
TGTGCCAGCAGTGAAGCCCCCCCACGGGAGCCCCAGCATTTT
CASSEAPPREPQHF
>TRBV19|TRBJ2-1|TRBD2|many
TGTGCCAGTAGTATTGTAGCGGGACTCCGAACCAATGAGCAGTTCTTC
CASSIVAGLRTNEQFF
>TRBV6-5|TRBJ2-5|NA|NA
TGTGCCAGCAGTTACTCGATAACCAGCCGGACTGTTCAAGAGACCCAGTACTTC
CASSYSITSRTVQETQYF
>TRBV16|TRBJ1-1|NA|NA
TGTGCCAGCAGCCAATCTAGCGGGGAGGCCGCTGAAGCTTTCTTT
CASSQSSGEAAEAFF
>TRBV27|TRBJ2-5|NA|many
TGTGCCAGCAGGGGAGTCGAGACCCAGTACTTC
CASRGVETQYF
>TRBV18|TRBJ1-1|NA|many
TGTGCCAGCTCACTTGAGGATGCCGGTACAGGCGTTGAAGCTTTCTTT
CASSLEDAGTGVEAFF
>TRBV19|TRBJ1-2|NA|NA
TGTGCCAGTAGCCCGCGGGGGCTGAATGATGGCTACACCTTC
CASSPRGLNDGYTF
>TRBV11-2|TRBJ1-2|NA|many
TGTGCCAGCAGCTTAAGCCAGGTTGAGTTGGGCTACACCTTC
CASSLSQVELGYTF
>TRBV27|TRBJ1-2|TRBD1|many
TGTGCCAGCAGTTCGGACAGGGCCGTGAAAGGCTACACCTTC
CASSSDRAVKGYTF
>TRBV27|TRBJ1-6|NA|NA
TGTGCCAGCAGTATCGCTCGGACGGAGATCTTTTCACCCCTCCACTTT
CASSIARTEIFSPLHF
>TRBV6-2/TRBV6-3|TRBJ1-2|TRBD1|few
TGTGCCAGCAGTTCCAGGACAGGGGGCGCGGCAAAGGAAGCTAACTATGGCTACACCTTC
CASSSRTGGAAKEANYGYTF
>TRBV4-3|TRBJ2-2|NA|many
TGCGCCAGCAGCCAAGATCGAACTAGCTGGGGCGGGGAGCTGTTTTTT
CASSQDRTSWGGELFF
>TRBV12-3/TRBV12-4|TRBJ1-1|NA|many
TGTGCCAGCAGCCCGGTTGGAAGCATGAACACTGAAGCTTTCTTT
CASSPVGSMNTEAFF
>TRBV27|TRBJ2-1|NA|few
TGTGCCAGCAGTCCACAGGTCTCCTACAATGAGCAGTTCTTC
CASSPQVSYNEQFF
>TRBV28|TRBJ2-7|TRBD1|NA
TGTGCCAGCAGAAGGGGGGACAGGGTCCACGAGCAGTACTTC
CASRRGDRVHEQYF
>TRBV7-3|TRBJ2-1|TRBD2|many
TGTGCCAGCAGCCCCGGGACTAGCGGGAGTGTATCCTACAATGAGCAGTTCTTC
CASSPGTSGSVSYNEQFF
>TRBV28|TRBJ2-5|NA|NA
TGTGCCAGCAGTAGTTTTGGCTACCAAGAGACCCAGTACTTC
CASSSFGYQETQYF
>TRBV7-6|TRBJ2-1|NA|NA
TGTGCCAGCAGTTCCGACTGGAACAATGAGCAGTTCTTC
CASSSDWNNEQFF
>TRBV19|TRBJ1-1|TRBD1|NA
TGTGCCAGTAGTATTCCGCGACAGGGGGCTTCAGCTTTCTTT
CASSIPRQGASAFF
>TRBV2|TRBJ2-7|NA|few
TGTGCCAGCAGTGAAGCACCCTCGACAGCCTACGAGCAGTACTTC
CASSEAPSTAYEQYF
>TRBV5-4|TRBJ2-7|NA|few
TGTGCCAGCAGCCCCGGGACCCTCCGCTACGAGCAGTACTTC
CASSPGTLRYEQYF
>TRBV7-9|TRBJ2-3|TRBD2|many
TGTGCCAGCAGCTTAGATGTAGCGGGAGGGTTGGCAGATACGCAGTATTTT
CASSLDVAGGLADTQYF
>TRBV12-3/TRBV12-4|TRBJ2-1|NA|many
TGTGCCAGCAGTTTCGAGACCAGGGGTAATGAGCAGTTCTTC
CASSFETRGNEQFF
>TRBV2|TRBJ2-5|NA|many
TGTGCCAGCAGGAGGGGAGGGGGCCCGGGGGCCCAGTACTTC
CASRRGGGPGAQYF
>TRBV7-8|TRBJ2-5|TRBD2|many
TGTGCCAGCAGCGCCCGAATACACACTAGCGGGAGGGCCGGGCTCGAGACCCAGTACTTC
CASSARIHTSGRAGLETQYF
>TRBV5-6|TRBJ2-1|NA|NA
TGTGCCAGCACCCCCAACCCTTACAATGAGCAGTTCTTC
CASTPNPYNEQFF
>TRBV27|TRBJ2-7|TRBD1|many
TGTGCCACCTCGGACAGGGACTCCTACGAGCAGTACTTC
CATSDRDSYEQYF
>TRBV3-1|TRBJ2-1|NA|NA
TGTGCCAGCAGCCAAGGGGCGGGAACCAGCAATGAGCAGTTCTTC
CASSQGAGTSNEQFF
>TRBV7-2|TRBJ2-7|TRBD2|many
TGTGCCAGCAGCTTAAGGCGGGAGATAATGAACGAGCAGTACTTC
CASSLRREIMNEQYF